This entry describes one T cell receptor (beta chain). Its antigen is currently unknown. A junction boundary mismatches the germline segment, possibly from a read error. This record comes from a study of cytomegalovirus exposure and HLA in healthy donors. Study as a whole: A later analysis reported the same platform for the 120 validation repertoires and the 500 to 700 first-cohort repertoires. Study-wide results and caveats: According to the study, around 160 TCR beta chains were cytomegalovirus-associated. Usually a TCR sequence was rare, but some public TCRs were found in many donors. Specificity of a few CMV-associated chains for CMV antigens was verified in vitro.

The CDR3 is made up of 11 amino acids. The germline gives CDR1 SGHRS, CDR2 YFSETQ. Profiling relied on immunoSEQ multiplex PCR, and the TCRdb table lists in-frame clones only, not all of them. Of 45,000 to 65,000 clones in the sample, roughly 93% were seen once. The TCR originated in a young woman in good health and CMV-seropositive. The sample taken for sequencing was PBMCs. The chain employs TRBV5-1 and TRBJ2-3; TRBD1 matches at 10 bases. For the CDR3, the DNA is TGCGCCAGCAGCCCCGGACAGGGGGTGAATTTT. The encoded protein is CASSPGQGVNF.